A selection of T cell receptor beta chains follows, all from one sample in a study of radiotherapy plus CTLA-4 blockade in lung cancer. Clones were read by immunoSEQ multiplex PCR, and TCRdb kept only the in-frame ones, dropping some. The sample carries 70,000 to 90,000 clones, around 80% recorded once. The specimen comprised peripheral blood, sampled from a patient treated with radiotherapy plus ipilimumab. These receptor sequences come from a human donor with non-small cell lung cancer who had a complete response to radiotherapy plus ipilimumab. Each CDR3 is given with its conserved first and last residue. Fields, in order: J gene, V gene, clone size, D gene, CDR3 protein, CDR3 DNA. A D gene is named only where the DNA matches it firmly. Where a row states a size, it is once, few, many or the class of an expanded clone; other rows omit it.

TRBJ2-1 TRBV7-2 . . CASSPVGISYNEQFF TGTGCCAGCAGCCCCGTTGGGATCTCCTACAATGAGCAGTTCTTC
TRBJ1-5 TRBV11-2 once . CASSLEGHLGYQPQHF TGTGCCAGCAGCCTGGAGGGACACTTAGGCTATCAGCCCCAGCATTTT
TRBJ1-3 TRBV11-3 . . CASSLVRSGNTIYF TGTGCCAGCAGCTTAGTCAGATCTGGAAACACCATATATTTT
TRBJ2-7 TRBV10-3 . . CAISDPQGHEQYF TGTGCCATCAGTGATCCTCAGGGGCACGAGCAGTACTTC
TRBJ2-5 TRBV6-1 . . CASTTGAQETQYF TGTGCCAGCACCACCGGAGCCCAAGAGACCCAGTACTTC
TRBJ2-2 TRBV19 . TRBD1 CASSTGTGYNGELFF TGTGCCAGTAGTACCGGGACAGGGTATAACGGGGAGCTGTTTTTT
TRBJ1-5 TRBV6-5 . . CASSYGRPGSNQPQHF TGTGCCAGCAGTTACGGTCGGCCGGGTAGCAATCAGCCCCAGCATTTT
TRBJ2-1 TRBV10-1 few . CASSASFGMGSNEQFF TGCGCCAGCAGTGCATCTTTCGGAATGGGGAGCAATGAGCAGTTCTTC
TRBJ2-5 TRBV19 . . CASSTTSQETQYF TGTGCCAGTAGTACGACTAGCCAAGAGACCCAGTACTTC
TRBJ1-2 TRBV7-2 few . CASSLGRGANYGYTF TGTGCCAGCAGCTTAGGCAGGGGAGCTAACTATGGCTACACCTTC
TRBJ2-2 TRBV9 . TRBD2 CAFTTLAGHTGELFF TGTGCCTTTACAACACTAGCGGGGCACACCGGGGAGCTGTTTTTT
TRBJ2-2 TRBV11-3 . . CASSLATRAGELFF TGTGCCAGCAGCTTAGCTACCCGGGCCGGGGAGCTGTTTTTT
TRBJ1-1 TRBV27 . TRBD1 CASSGRQGAVMNTEAFF TGTGCCAGCAGCGGAAGACAGGGGGCGGTCATGAACACTGAAGCTTTCTTT
TRBJ1-6 TRBV6-5 . TRBD1 CASSYYGTAANSPLHF TGTGCCAGCAGTTACTACGGGACAGCTGCTAATTCACCCCTCCACTTT
TRBJ1-2 TRBV19 medium-sized . CASSIAGAFGYTF TGTGCCAGTAGTATTGCGGGGGCCTTCGGCTACACCTTC